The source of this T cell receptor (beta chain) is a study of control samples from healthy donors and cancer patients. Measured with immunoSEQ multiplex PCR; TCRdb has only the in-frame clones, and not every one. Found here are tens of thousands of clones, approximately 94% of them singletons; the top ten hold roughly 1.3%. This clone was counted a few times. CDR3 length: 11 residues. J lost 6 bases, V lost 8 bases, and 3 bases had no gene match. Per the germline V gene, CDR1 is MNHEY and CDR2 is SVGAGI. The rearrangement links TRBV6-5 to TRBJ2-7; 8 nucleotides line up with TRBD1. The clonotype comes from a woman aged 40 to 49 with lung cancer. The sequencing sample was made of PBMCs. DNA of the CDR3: TGTGCCAGCGGACAGGGAGGCGAGCAGTACTTC. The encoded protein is CASGQGGEQYF.